The clone carrying this TCR beta chain was detected only a few times. TCR beta CDR3 regions were amplified from RNA transcripts. The TCR CDR3 first-round RT-PCR relied on the HTBI primer set. In TCRdb, the multiplex PCR reads were re-called with MiXCR into one record per CDR3 protein. The sample carries approximately 410,000 distinct CDR3 sequences, over 12% recorded once. This entry is derived from a study of T cells in Graves' hyperthyroidism and ophthalmopathy. Trimming shortened V by 0 bases and J by 8 bases, and 7 bases separated the two germline ends. The CDR3 consists of 11 residues. Germline V gene data show CDR1 as DFQATT and CDR2 as SNEGSKA (reference sequence).

The rearrangement uses TRBV20-1 and TRBJ1-1; a weak D match, TRBD1 (5 bases). Sequences were obtained from blood. This receptor was obtained from a man aged 18 to 30 with Graves' ophthalmopathy. In DNA form, the CDR3 reads TGCAGTGCTAGAGATTGGGACGAAGCTTTCTTT. This sequence encodes CSARDWDEAFF.